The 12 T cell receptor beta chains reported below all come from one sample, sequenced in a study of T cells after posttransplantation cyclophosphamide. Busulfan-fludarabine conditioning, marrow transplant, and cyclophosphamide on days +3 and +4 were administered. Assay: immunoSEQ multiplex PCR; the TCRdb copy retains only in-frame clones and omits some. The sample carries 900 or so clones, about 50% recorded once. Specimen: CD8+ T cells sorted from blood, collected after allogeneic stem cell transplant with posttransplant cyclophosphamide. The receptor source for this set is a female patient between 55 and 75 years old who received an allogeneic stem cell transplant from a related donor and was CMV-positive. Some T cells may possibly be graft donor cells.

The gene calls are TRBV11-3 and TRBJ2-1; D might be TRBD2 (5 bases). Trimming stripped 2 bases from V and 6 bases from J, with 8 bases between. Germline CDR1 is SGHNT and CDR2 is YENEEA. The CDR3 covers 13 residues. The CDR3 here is CASSLMEVNEQFF. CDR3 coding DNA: TGTGCCAGCAGCTTAATGGAGGTCAATGAGCAGTTCTTC.

The CDR3 loop is CASSLMEVNEQFF. The CDR3 bases are TGTGCCAGCAGCTTAATGGAGGTCAATGAGCAGTTCTTC. The chain recombines TRBV7-3 with TRBJ2-1; maybe TRBD2 (5 bases). V shed 1 base and J shed 6 bases, with 7 bases lying between them. Germline V lookup: CDR1 SGHTA, CDR2 FQGTGA. This CDR3 spans 13 amino acids. Looking up the rest from reference TRBV7-3 and TRBJ2-1 gives the full variable domain: GAGVSQTPSNKVTEKGKYVELRCDPISGHTALYWYRQSLGQGPEFLIYFQGTGAADDSGLPNDRFFAVRPEGSVSTLKIQRTERGDSAVYLCASSLMEVNEQFFGPGTRLTVL.

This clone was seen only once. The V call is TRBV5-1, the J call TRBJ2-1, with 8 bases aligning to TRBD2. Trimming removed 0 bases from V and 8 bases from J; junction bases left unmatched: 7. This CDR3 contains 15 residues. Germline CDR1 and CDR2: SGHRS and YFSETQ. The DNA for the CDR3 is TGCGCCAGCAGCTTGGCGGGAGGGGACTTTGATGAGCAGTTCTTC. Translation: CASSLAGGDFDEQFF.

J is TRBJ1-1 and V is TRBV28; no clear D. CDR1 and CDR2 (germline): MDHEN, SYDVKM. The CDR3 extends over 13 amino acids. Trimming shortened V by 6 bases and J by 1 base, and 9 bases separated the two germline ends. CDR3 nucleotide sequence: TGTGCCAGCAGCTTAACCGGGAACACTGAAGCTTTCTTT. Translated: CASSLTGNTEAFF.

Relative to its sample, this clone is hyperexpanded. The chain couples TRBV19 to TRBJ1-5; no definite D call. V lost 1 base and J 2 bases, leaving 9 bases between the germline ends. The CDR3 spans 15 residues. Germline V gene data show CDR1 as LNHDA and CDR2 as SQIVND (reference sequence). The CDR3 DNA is TGTGCCAGTAGTATAGGGAGGAGAGGCAATCAGCCCCAGCATTTT. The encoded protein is CASSIGRRGNQPQHF.

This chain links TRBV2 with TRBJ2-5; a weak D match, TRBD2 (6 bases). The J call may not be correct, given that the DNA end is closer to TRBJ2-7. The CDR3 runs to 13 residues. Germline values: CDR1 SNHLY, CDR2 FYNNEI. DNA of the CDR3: TGTGCCAGCAGGGAGGGGAGTTCCTACGAGCAGTACTTC. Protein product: CASREGSSYEQYF.

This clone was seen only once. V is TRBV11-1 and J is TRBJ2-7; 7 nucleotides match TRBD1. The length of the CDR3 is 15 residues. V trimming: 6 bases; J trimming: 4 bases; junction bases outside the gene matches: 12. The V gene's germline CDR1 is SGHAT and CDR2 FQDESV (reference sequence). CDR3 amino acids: CASSYSSGQVYEQYF. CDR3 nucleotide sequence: TGTGCCAGCAGTTACTCTTCCGGACAGGTATACGAGCAGTACTTC.

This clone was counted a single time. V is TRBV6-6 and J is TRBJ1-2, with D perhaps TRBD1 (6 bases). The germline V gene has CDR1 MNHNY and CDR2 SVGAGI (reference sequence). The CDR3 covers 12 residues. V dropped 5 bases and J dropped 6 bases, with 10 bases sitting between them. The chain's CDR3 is CASSPQGHGYTF. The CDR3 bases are TGTGCCAGCAGTCCACAGGGTCATGGCTACACCTTC.

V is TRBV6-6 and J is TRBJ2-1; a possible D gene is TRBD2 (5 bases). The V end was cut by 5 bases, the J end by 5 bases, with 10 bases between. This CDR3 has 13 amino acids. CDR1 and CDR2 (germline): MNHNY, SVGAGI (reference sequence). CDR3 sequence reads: CASSLGAHNEQFF. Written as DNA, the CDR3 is TGTGCCAGCAGTCTGGGAGCGCACAATGAGCAGTTCTTC.

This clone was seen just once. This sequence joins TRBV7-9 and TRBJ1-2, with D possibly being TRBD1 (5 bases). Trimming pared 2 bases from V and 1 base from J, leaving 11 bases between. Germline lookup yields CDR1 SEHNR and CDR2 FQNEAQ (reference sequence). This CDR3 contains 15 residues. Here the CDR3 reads CASSLLQAFNYGYTF. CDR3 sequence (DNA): TGTGCCAGCAGCTTATTACAGGCGTTTAACTATGGCTACACCTTC.

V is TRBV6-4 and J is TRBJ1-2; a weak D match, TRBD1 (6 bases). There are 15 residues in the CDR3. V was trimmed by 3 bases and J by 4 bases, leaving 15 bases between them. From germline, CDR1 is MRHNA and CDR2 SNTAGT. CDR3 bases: TGTGCCAGCAGTGAAACCGGACAGACCGTCTATGGCTACACCTTC. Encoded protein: CASSETGQTVYGYTF.

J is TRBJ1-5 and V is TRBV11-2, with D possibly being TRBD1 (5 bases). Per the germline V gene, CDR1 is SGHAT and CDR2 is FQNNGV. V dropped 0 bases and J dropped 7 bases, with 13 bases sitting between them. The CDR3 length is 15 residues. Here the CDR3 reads CASSLDFRDNQPQHF. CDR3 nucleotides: TGTGCCAGCAGCTTAGATTTCAGGGATAACCAGCCCCAGCATTTT.